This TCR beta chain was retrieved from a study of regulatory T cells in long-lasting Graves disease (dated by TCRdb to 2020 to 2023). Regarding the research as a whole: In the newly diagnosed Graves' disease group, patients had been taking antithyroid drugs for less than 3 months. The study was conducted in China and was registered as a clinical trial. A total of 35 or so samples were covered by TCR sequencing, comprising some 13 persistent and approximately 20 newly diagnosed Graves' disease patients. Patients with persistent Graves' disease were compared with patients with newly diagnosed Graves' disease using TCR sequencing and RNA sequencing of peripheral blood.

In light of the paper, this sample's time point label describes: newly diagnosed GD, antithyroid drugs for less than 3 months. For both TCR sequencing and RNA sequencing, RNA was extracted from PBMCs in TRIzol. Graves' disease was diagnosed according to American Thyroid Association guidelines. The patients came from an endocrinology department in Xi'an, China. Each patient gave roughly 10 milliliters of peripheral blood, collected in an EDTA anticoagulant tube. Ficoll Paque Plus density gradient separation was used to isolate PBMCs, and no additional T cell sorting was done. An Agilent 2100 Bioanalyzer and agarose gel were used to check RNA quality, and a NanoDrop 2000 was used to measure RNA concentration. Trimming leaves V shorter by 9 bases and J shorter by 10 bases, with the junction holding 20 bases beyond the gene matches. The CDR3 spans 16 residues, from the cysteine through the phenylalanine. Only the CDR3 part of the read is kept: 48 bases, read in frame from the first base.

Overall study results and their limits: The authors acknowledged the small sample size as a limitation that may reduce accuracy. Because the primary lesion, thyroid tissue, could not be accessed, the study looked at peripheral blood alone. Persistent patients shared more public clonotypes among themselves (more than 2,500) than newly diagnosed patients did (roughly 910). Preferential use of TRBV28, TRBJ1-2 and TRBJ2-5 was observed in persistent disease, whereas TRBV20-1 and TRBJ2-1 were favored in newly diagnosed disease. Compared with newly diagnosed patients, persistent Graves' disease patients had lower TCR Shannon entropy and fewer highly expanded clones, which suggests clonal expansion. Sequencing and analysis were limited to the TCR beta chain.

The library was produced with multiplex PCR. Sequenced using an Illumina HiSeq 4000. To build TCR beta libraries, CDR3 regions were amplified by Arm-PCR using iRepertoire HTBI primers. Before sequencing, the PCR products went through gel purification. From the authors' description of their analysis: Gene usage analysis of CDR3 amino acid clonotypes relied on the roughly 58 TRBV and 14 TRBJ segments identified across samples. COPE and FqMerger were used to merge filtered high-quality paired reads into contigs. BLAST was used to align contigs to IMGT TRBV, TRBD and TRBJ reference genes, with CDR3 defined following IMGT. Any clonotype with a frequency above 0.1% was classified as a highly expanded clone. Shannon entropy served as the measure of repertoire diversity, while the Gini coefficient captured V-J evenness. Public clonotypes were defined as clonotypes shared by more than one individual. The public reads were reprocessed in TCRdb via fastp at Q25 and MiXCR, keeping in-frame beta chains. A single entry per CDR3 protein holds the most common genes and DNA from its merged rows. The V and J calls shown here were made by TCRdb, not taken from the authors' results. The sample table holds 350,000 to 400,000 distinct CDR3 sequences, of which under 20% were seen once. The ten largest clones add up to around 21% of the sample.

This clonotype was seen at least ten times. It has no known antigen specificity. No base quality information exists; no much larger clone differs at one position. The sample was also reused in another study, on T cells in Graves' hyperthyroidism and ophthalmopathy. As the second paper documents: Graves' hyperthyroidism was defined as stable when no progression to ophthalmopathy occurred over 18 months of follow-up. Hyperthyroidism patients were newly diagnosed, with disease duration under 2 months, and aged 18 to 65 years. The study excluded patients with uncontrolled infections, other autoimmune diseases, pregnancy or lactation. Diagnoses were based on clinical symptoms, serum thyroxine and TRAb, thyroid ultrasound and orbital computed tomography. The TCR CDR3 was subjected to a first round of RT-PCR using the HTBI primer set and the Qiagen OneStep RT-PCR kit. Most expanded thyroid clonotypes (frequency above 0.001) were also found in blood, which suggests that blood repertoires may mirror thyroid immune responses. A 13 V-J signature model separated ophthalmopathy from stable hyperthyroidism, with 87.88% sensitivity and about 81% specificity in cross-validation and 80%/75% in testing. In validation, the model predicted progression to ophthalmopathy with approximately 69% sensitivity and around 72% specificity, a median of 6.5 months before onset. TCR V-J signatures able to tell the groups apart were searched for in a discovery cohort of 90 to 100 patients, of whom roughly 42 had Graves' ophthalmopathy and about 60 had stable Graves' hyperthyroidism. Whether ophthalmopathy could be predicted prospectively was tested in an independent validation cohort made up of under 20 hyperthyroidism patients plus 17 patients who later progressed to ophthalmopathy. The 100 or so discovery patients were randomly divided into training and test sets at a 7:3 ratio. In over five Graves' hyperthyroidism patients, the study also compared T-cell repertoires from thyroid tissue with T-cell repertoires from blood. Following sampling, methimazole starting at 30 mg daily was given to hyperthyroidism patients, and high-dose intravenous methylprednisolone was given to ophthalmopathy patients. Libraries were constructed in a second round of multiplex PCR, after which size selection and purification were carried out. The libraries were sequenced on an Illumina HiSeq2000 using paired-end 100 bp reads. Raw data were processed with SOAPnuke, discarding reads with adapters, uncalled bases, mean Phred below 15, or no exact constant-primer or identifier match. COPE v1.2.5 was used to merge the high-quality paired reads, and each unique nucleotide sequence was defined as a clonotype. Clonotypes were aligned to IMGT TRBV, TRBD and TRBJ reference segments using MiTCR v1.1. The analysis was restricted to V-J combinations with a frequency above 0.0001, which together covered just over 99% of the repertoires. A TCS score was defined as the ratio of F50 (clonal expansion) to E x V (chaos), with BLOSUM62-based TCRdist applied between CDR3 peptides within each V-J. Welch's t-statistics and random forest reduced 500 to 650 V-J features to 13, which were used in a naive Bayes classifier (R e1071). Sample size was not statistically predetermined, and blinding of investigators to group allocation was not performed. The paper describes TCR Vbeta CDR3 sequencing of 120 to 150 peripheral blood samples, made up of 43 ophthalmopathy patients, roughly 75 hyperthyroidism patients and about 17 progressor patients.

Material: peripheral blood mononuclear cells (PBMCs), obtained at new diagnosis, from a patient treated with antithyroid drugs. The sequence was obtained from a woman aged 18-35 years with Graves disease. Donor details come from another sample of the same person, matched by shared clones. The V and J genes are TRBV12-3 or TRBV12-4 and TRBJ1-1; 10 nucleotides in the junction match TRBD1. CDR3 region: CARSPPPGQGPPGAFF. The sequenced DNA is TGTGCCAGGTCACCTCCGCCGGGACAGGGGCCGCCCGGAGCTTTCTTT.